The 6 T cell receptor beta chains reported below all come from one sample, sequenced in a study of response to subunit inactivated influenza vaccine. MiXCR, applied by TCRdb to the RT-PCR reads, yields one record per CDR3 protein. The table has fewer than 700,000 distinct CDR3 sequences, 10% to 15% seen once. The specimen was PBMCs from blood, collected 45 days after vaccination. These receptors all come from a man between 50 and 59 years old who received an inactivated influenza vaccine.

The V gene is TRBV4-2, the J gene TRBJ2-1; TRBD1 or TRBD2 may be the D gene (5 bases each). This CDR3 contains 17 residues. Germline assignment: CDR1 LGHNA and CDR2 YNFKEQ. Trimming shortened V by 0 bases and J by 0 bases, and 12 bases separated the two germline ends. The CDR3 is CASSQEISGSSYNEQFF. For the CDR3, the DNA is TGTGCCAGCAGCCAAGAAATCTCAGGGAGCTCCTACAATGAGCAGTTCTTC.

The rearrangement links TRBV6-5 to TRBJ2-2, with TRBD2 as a possible D gene (5 bases). Germline values: CDR1 MNHEY, CDR2 SVGAGI. V was pared by 0 bases and J by 3 bases, with 14 bases between. This CDR3 is built from 17 residues. CDR3 amino acids: CASSYSTEGTYTGELFF. The CDR3 DNA sequence: TGTGCCAGCAGTTACTCGACTGAGGGAACATACACCGGGGAGCTGTTTTTT.

This clonotype showed up just a few times. The rearrangement uses TRBV11-1 and TRBJ1-5; 8 positions match TRBD1. V lost 4 bases, J lost 3 bases, and 5 bases stayed unmatched. Germline V lookup: CDR1 SGHAT, CDR2 FQDESV (reference sequence). This CDR3 is 15 amino acids long. DNA of the CDR3: TGTGCCAGCAGCTCGGGGACAGGCGCCAATCAGCCCCAGCATTTT. This translates into CASSSGTGANQPQHF.

The chain uses TRBV20-1 and TRBJ2-1; D remains unclear. The V gene lost 0 bases and the J gene lost 5 bases, with 8 bases spanning the gap. There are 13 residues in the CDR3. Germline lookup yields CDR1 DFQATT and CDR2 SNEGSKA (reference sequence). The CDR3 bases are TGCAGTGCTAGAGATGGCGGCAACAATGAGCAGTTCTTC. As protein: CSARDGGNNEQFF.

The chain uses TRBV5-1 and TRBJ1-2; TRBD1 is a possible D gene (5 bases). V lost 1 base, J lost 4 bases, and 11 bases lay in between. The CDR3 length is 14 residues. The V gene's germline CDR1 is SGHRS and CDR2 YFSETQ. The CDR3 region has the DNA TGCGCCAGCAGCTTGAGGGGTCAGGCCTATGGCTACACCTTC. It yields the protein CASSLRGQAYGYTF.

This clonotype came up a few times. V is TRBV20-1 and J is TRBJ2-5; TRBD1 is a possible D gene (5 bases). Germline loops: CDR1 DFQATT, CDR2 SNEGSKA (reference sequence). Trimming pared 4 bases from V and 4 bases from J, leaving 13 bases between. The CDR3 spans 13 residues. CDR3 protein: CSATPDSRETQYF. DNA of the CDR3: TGCAGTGCTACCCCCGACAGCCGAGAGACCCAGTACTTC.